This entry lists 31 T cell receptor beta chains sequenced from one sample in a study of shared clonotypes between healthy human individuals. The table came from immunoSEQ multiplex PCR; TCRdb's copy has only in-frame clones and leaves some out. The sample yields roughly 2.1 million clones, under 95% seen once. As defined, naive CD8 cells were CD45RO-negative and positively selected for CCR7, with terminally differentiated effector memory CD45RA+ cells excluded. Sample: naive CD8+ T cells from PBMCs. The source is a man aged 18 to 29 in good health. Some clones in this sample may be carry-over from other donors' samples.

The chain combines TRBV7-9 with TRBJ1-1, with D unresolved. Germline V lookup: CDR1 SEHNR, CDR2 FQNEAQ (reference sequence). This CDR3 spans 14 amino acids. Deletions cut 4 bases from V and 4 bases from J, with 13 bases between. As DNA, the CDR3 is TGTGCCAGCAGCTGGGTCGGGTTAGGCACTGAAGCTTTCTTT. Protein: CASSWVGLGTEAFF. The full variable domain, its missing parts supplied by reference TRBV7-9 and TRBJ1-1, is DTGVSQNPRHKITKRGQNVTFRCDPISEHNRLYWYRQTLGQGPEFLTYFQNEAQLEKSRLLSDRFSAERPKGSFSTLEIQRTEQGDSAMYLCASSWVGLGTEAFFGQGTRLTVV.

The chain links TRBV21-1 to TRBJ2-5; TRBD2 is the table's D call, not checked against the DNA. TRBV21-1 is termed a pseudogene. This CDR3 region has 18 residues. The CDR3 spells CASSKDRGLAGGEETQYF. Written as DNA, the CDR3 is TGTGCCAGCAGCAAAGATCGGGGACTAGCGGGAGGGGAGGAGACCCAGTACTTC.

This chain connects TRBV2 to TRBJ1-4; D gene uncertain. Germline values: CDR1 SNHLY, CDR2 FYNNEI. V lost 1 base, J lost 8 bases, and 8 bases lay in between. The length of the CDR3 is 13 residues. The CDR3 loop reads CASSEGQEEKLFF. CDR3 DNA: TGTGCCAGCAGTGAAGGGCAGGAAGAAAAACTGTTTTTT.

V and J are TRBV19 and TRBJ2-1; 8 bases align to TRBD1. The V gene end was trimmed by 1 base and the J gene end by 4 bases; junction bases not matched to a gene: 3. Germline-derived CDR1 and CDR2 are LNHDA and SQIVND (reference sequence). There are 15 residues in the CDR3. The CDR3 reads CASSIGTGRYNEQFF. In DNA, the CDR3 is TGTGCCAGTAGTATAGGGACAGGGAGATACAATGAGCAGTTCTTC.

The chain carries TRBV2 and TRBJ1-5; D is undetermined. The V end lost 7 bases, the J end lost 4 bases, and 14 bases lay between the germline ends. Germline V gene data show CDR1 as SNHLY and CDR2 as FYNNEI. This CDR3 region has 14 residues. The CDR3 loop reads CASTRTGGNQPQHF. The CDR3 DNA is TGTGCCAGCACCCGGACGGGAGGAAATCAGCCCCAGCATTTT.

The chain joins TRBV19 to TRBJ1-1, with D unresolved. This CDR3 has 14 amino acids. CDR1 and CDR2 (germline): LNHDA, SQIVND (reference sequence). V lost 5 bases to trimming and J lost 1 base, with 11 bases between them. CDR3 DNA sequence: TGTGCCAGTAGTTTAAGACTGCAGAACACTGAAGCTTTCTTT. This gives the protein CASSLRLQNTEAFF.

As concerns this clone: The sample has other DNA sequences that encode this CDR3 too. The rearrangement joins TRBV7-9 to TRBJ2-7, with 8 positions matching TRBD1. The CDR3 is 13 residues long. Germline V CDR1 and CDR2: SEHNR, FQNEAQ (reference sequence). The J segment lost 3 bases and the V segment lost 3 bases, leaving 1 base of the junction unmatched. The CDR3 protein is CASSFDRGYEQYF. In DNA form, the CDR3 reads TGTGCCAGCAGCTTCGACAGGGGCTACGAGCAGTACTTC.

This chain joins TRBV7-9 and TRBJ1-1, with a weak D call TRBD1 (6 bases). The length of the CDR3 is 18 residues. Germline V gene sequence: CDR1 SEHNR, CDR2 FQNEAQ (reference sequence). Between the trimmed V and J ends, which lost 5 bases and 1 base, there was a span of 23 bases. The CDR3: CASSQEGGFNVANTEAFF. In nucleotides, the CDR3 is TGTGCCAGCAGCCAAGAGGGGGGATTTAACGTCGCGAACACTGAAGCTTTCTTT.

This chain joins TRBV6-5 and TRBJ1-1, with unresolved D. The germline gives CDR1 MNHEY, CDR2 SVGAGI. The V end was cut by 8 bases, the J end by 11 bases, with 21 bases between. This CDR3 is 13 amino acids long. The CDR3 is CASSNLVGYLAFF. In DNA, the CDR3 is TGTGCCAGCTCCAACCTAGTGGGGTACTTGGCTTTCTTT.

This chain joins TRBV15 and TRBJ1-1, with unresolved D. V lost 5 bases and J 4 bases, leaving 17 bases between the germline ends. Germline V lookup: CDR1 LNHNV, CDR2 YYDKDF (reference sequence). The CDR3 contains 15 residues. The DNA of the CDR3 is TGTGCCACCAGCGCTGTAGGCGGGCCCGGCACTGAAGCTTTCTTT. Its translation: CATSAVGGPGTEAFF.

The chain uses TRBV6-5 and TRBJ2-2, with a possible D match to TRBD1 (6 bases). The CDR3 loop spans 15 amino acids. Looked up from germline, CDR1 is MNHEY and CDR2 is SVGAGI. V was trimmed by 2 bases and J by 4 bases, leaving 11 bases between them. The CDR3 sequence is CASSYQTGITGELFF. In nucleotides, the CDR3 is TGTGCCAGCAGTTACCAAACAGGGATCACCGGGGAGCTGTTTTTT.

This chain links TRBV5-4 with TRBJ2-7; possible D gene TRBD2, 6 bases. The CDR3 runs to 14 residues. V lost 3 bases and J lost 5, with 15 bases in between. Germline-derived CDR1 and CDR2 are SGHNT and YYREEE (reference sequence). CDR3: CASSSGLLGDEQYF. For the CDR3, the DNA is TGTGCCAGCAGCTCGGGACTCCTAGGGGACGAGCAGTACTTC.

The CDR3 protein is CASSEGEKLFF. The CDR3 nucleotides are TGTGCCAGCAGCGAAGGTGAAAAACTGTTTTTT. The V call is TRBV28, the J call TRBJ1-4; D unclear. This CDR3 comprises 11 residues. The V end was cut by 6 bases, the J end by 7 bases, with 6 bases between. Per germline, CDR1 MDHEN and CDR2 SYDVKM.

CDR3 region: CASSSPGRGNTIYF. As DNA, the CDR3 is TGTGCCAGCAGCTCCCCCGGCCGGGGCAACACCATATATTTT. The V gene is TRBV28, the J gene TRBJ1-3; possible D gene TRBD1, 5 bases. Per germline, CDR1 MDHEN and CDR2 SYDVKM. V was cut by 6 bases and J by 7 bases, with 16 bases left in between. The CDR3 is made up of 14 amino acids.

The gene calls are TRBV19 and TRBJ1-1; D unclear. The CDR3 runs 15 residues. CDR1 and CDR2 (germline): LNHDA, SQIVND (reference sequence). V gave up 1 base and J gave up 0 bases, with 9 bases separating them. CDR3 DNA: TGTGCCAGTAGTATAGTTCAGGCCCTGAACACTGAAGCTTTCTTT. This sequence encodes CASSIVQALNTEAFF.

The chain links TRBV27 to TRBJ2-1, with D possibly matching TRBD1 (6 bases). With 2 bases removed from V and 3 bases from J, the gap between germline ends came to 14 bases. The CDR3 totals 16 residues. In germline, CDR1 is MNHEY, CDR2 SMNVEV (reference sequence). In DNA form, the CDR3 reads TGTGCCAGCAGTTTACTGATACAGGGTAGCTACAATGAGCAGTTCTTC. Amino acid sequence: CASSLLIQGSYNEQFF.

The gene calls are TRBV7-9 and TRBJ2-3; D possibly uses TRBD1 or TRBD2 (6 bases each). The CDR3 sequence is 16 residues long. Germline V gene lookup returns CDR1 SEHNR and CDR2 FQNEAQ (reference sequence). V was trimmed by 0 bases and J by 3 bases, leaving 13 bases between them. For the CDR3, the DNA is TGTGCCAGCAGCTTAGCTCACGGGGGCGGGACAGATACGCAGTATTTT. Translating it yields CASSLAHGGGTDTQYF.

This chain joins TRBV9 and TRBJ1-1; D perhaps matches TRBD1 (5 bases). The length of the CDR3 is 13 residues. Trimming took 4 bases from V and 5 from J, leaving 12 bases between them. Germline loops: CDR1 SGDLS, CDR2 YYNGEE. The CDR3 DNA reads TGTGCCAGCAGCCTTGGAGGGGAGACTGAAGCTTTCTTT. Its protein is CASSLGGETEAFF.

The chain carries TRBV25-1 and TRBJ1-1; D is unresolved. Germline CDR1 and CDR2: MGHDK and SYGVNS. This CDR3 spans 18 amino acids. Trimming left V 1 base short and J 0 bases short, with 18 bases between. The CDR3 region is CASSEWGRVDPMNTEAFF. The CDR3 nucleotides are TGTGCCAGCAGTGAATGGGGTAGGGTTGACCCCATGAACACTGAAGCTTTCTTT.

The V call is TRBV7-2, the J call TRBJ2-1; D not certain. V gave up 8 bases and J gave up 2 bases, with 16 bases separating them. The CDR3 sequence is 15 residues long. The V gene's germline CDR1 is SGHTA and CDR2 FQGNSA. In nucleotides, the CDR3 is TGTGCCAGCGCCTGGGGTCGGCGGACCTACAATGAGCAGTTCTTC. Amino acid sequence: CASAWGRRTYNEQFF.

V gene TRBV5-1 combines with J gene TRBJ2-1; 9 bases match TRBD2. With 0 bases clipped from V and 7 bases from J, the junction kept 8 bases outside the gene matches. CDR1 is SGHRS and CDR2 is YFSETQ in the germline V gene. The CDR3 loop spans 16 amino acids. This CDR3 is CASSLVTSGRRNEQFF. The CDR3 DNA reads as TGCGCCAGCAGCTTGGTAACTAGCGGGCGAAGGAATGAGCAGTTCTTC.

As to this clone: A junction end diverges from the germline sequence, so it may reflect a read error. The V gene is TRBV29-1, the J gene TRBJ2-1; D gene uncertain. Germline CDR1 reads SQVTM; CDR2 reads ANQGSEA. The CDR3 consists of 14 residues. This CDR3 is CSIDPPGSYNEQFF. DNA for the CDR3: TGCAGCATTGACCCCCCGGGCTCCTACAATGAGCAGTTCTTC.

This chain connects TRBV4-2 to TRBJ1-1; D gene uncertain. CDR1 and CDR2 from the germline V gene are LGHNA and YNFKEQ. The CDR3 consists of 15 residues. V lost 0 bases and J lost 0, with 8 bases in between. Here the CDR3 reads CASSQDLEVNTEAFF. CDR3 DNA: TGTGCCAGCAGCCAAGATCTGGAAGTGAACACTGAAGCTTTCTTT.

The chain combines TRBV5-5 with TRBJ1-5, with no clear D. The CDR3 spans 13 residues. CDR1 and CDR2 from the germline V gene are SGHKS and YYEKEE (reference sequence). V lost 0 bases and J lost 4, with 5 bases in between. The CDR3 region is CASSLAGNQPQHF. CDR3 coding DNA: TGTGCCAGCAGCTTGGCGGGTAATCAGCCCCAGCATTTT.

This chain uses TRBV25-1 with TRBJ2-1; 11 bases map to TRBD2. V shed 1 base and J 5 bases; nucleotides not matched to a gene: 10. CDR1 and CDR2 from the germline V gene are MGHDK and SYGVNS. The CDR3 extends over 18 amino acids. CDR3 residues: CASSEFAGLAESHNEQFF. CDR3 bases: TGTGCCAGCAGTGAATTCGCGGGACTAGCGGAGTCCCACAATGAGCAGTTCTTC.

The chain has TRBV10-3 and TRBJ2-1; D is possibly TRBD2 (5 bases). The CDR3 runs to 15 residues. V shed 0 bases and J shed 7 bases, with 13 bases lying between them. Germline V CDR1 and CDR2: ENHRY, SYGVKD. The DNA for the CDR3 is TGTGCCATCAGTGAGTCGACTACTAATTGGAATGAGCAGTTCTTC. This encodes CAISESTTNWNEQFF.

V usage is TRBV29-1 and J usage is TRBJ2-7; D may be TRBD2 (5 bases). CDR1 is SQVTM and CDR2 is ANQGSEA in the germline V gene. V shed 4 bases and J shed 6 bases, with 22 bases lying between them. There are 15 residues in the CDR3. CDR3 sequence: CSVVIPQAHGGEQYF. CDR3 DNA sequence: TGCAGCGTTGTTATCCCTCAGGCCCACGGAGGCGAGCAGTACTTC.

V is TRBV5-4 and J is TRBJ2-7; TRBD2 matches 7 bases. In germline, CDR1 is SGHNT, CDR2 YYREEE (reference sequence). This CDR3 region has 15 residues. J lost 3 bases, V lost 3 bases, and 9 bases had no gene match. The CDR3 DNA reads TGTGCCAGCAGCTGGCGGCGGGAGCGACACTACGAGCAGTACTTC. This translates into CASSWRRERHYEQYF.

The CDR3 DNA sequence: TGTGCCAGCAGCTTGGTACTAGTTCCCGGGGAGCTGTTTTTT. Its protein product is CASSLVLVPGELFF. The chain combines TRBV7-9 with TRBJ2-2; tentative D call: TRBD2 (5 bases). The CDR3 runs to 14 residues. The germline V gene encodes CDR1 SEHNR and CDR2 FQNEAQ (reference sequence). Trimming left V 3 bases short and J 6 bases short, with 11 bases between.

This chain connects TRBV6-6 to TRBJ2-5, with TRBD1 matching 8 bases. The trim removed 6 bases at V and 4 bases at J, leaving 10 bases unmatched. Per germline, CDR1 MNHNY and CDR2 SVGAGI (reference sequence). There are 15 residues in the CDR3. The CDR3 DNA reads TGTGCCAGCAGCCATAGGGAACAGGGGGGAGAGACCCAGTACTTC. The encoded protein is CASSHREQGGETQYF.

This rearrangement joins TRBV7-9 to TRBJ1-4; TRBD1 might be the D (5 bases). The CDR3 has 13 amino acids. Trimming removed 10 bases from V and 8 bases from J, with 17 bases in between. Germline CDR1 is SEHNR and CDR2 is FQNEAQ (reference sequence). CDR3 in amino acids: CANGGGAGEKLFF. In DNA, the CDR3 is TGTGCCAATGGAGGTGGGGCTGGAGAAAAACTGTTTTTT.